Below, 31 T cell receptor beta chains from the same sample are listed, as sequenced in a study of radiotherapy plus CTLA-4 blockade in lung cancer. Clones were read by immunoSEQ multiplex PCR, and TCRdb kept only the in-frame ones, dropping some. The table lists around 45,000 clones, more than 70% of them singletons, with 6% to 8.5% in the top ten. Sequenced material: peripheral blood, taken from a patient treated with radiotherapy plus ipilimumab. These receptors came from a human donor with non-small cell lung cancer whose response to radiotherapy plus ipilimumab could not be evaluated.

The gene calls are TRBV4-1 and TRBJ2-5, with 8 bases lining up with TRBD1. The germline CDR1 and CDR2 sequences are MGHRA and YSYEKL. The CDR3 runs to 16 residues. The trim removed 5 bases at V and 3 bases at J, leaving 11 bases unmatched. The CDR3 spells CASSFQGASPEETQYF. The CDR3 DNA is TGCGCCAGCAGCTTTCAGGGGGCGAGTCCCGAAGAGACCCAGTACTTC.

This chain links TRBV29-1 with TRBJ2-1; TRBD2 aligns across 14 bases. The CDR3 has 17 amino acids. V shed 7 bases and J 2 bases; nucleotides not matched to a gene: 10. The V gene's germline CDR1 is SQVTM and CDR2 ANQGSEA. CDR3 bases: TGCAGCGCAAGACTAGCGGGAGGGGGGCGAACCTACAATGAGCAGTTCTTC. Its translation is CSARLAGGGRTYNEQFF.

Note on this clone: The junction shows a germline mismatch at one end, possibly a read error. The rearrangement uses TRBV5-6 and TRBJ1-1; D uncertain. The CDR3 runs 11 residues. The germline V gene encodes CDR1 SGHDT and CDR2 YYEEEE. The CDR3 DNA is TGTGCCAGCAGCTTTAAGGCAGAGGGTTACTTT. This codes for CASSFKAEGYF. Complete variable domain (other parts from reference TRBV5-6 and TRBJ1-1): DAGVTQSPTHLIKTRGQQVTLRCSPKSGHDTVSWYQQALGQGPQFIFQYYEEEERQRGNFPDRFSGHQFPNYSSELNVNALLLGDSALYLCASSFKAEGYFGQGTRLTVV.

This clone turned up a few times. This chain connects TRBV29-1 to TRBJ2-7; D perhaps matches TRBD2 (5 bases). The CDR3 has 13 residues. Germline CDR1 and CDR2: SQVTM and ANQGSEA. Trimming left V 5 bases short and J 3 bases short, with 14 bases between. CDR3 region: CSVMDSDRYEQYF. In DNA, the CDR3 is TGCAGCGTTATGGACTCGGACCGCTACGAGCAGTACTTC.

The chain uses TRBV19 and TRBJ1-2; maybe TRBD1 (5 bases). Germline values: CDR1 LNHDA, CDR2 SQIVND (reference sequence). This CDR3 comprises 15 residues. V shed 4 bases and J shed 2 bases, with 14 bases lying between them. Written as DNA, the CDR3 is TGTGCCAGTAGTACCACCCGGGAGGGGAACTATGGCTACACCTTC. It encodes CASSTTREGNYGYTF.

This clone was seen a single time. CDR3 sequence: CASSSQAGGLTDTQYF. CDR3 nucleotides: TGTGCCAGCAGTTCCCAAGCGGGGGGGCTCACAGATACGCAGTATTTT. V and J are TRBV7-2 and TRBJ2-3, with 10 bases matching TRBD2. V gave up 6 bases and J gave up 2 bases; unmatched junction bases: 8. Germline loops: CDR1 SGHTA, CDR2 FQGNSA. The CDR3 is 16 residues long.

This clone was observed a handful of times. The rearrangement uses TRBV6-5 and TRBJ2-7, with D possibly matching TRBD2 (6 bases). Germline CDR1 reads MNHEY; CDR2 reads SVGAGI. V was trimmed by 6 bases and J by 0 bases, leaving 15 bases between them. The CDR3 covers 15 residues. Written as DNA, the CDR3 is TGTGCCAGCAGCCGCGACCGGGACTCCTCCTACGAGCAGTACTTC. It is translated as CASSRDRDSSYEQYF.

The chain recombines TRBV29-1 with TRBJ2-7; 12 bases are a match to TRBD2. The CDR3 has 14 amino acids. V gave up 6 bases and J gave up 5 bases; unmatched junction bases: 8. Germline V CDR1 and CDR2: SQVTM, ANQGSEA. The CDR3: CSVRRTSGINEQYF. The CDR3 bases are TGCAGCGTCCGACGGACTAGCGGGATCAACGAGCAGTACTTC.

CDR3 protein: CASSLGGGGEQYF. In DNA form, the CDR3 reads TGTGCCAGCAGCTTGGGAGGGGGCGGCGAGCAGTACTTC. The genes are TRBV5-4 and TRBJ2-7, with 7 bases lining up with TRBD1. Germline CDR1 is SGHNT and CDR2 is YYREEE (reference sequence). The CDR3 contains 13 residues. Losses at the gene ends were 0 bases for V and 6 bases for J; bases not matched to a gene: 3.

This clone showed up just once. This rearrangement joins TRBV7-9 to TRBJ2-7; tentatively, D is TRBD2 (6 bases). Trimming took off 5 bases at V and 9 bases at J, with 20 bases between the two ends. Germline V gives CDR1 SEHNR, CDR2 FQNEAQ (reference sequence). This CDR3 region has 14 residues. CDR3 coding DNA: TGTGCCAGCAGCCGCGGGACTCCCCCCCTGGCGCAGTACTTC. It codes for CASSRGTPPLAQYF.

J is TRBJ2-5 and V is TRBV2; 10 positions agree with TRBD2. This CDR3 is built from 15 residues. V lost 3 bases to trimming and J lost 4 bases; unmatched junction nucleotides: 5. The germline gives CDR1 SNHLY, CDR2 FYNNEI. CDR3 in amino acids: CASSEGASGGETQYF. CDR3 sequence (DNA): TGTGCCAGCAGTGAGGGAGCTAGCGGGGGAGAGACCCAGTACTTC.

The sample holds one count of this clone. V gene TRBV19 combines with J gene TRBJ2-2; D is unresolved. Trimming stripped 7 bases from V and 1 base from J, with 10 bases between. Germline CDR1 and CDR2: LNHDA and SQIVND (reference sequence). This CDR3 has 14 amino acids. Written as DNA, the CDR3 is TGTGCCAGTATTAGCATGGGGAACACCGGGGAGCTGTTTTTT. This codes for CASISMGNTGELFF.

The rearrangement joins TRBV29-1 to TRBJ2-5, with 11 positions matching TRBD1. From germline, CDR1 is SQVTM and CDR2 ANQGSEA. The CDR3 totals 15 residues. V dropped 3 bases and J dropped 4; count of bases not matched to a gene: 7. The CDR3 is CSVDGDRGGLETQYF. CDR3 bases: TGCAGCGTTGATGGGGACAGGGGGGGGCTAGAGACCCAGTACTTC.

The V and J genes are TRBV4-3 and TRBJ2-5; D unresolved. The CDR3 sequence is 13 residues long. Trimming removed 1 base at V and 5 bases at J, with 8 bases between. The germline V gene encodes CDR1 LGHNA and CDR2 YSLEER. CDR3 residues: CASSQGAKETQYF. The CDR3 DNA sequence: TGCGCCAGCAGCCAAGGAGCGAAGGAGACCCAGTACTTC.

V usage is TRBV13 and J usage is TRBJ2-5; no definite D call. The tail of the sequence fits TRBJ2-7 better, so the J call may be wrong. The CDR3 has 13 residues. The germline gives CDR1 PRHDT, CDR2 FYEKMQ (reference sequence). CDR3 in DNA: TGTGCCAGCAGCTTAGGGCCTAGCTACGAGCAGTACTTC. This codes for CASSLGPSYEQYF.

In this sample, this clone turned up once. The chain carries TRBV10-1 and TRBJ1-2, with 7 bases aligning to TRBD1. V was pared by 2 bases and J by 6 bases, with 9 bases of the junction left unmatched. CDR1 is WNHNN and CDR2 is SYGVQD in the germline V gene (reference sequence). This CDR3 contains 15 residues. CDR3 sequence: CASSEPSDRSDGYTF. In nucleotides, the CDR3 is TGCGCCAGCAGTGAGCCCTCGGACAGGTCGGATGGCTACACCTTC.

CDR3 DNA: TGTGCCAGCAGTTTAGGGACAGAAGCCTACGAGCAGTACTTC. It yields the protein CASSLGTEAYEQYF. The chain recombines TRBV28 with TRBJ2-5, with 7 positions matching TRBD1. The DNA end favors TRBJ2-7, so the J call may be wrong. The CDR3 extends over 14 amino acids. The germline V gene encodes CDR1 MDHEN and CDR2 SYDVKM.

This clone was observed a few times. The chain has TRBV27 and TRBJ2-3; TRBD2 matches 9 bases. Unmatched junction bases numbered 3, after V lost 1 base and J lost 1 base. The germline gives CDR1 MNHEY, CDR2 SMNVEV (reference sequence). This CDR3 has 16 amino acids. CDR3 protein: CASSLLAGARTDTQYF. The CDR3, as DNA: TGTGCCAGCAGTTTATTAGCGGGGGCTCGCACAGATACGCAGTATTTT.

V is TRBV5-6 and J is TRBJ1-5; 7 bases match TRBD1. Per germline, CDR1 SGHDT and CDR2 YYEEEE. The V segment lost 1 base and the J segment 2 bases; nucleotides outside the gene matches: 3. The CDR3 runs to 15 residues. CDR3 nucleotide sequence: TGTGCCAGCAGCTTGTGGGGGACAGGCAATCAGCCCCAGCATTTT. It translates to CASSLWGTGNQPQHF. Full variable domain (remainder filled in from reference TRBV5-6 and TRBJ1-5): DAGVTQSPTHLIKTRGQQVTLRCSPKSGHDTVSWYQQALGQGPQFIFQYYEEEERQRGNFPDRFSGHQFPNYSSELNVNALLLGDSALYLCASSLWGTGNQPQHFGDGTRLSIL.

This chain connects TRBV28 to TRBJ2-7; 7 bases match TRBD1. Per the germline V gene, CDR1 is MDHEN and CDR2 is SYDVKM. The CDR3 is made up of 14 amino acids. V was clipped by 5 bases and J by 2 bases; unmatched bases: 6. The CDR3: CASSTQGGTYEQYF. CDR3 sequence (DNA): TGTGCCAGCAGTACGCAAGGGGGCACCTACGAGCAGTACTTC.

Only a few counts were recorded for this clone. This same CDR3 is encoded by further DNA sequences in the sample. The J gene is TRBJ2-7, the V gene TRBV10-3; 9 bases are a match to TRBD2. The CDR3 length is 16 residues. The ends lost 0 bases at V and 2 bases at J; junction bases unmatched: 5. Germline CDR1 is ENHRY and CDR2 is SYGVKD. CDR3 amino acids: CAISESTSGLTYEQYF. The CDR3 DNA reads TGTGCCATCAGTGAGTCCACTAGCGGGTTGACCTACGAGCAGTACTTC.

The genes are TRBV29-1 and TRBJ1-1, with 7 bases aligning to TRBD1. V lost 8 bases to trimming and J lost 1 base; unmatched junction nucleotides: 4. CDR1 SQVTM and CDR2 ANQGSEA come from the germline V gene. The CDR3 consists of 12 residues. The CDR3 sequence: CSTGQRNTEAFF. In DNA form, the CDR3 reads TGCAGCACGGGACAGCGGAACACTGAAGCTTTCTTT.

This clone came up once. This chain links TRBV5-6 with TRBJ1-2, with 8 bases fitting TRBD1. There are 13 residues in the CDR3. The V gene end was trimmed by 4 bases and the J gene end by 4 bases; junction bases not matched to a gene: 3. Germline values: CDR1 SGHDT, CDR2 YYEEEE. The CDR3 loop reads CASSLDRGYGYTF. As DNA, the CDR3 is TGTGCCAGCAGCCTCGACAGGGGCTATGGCTACACCTTC.

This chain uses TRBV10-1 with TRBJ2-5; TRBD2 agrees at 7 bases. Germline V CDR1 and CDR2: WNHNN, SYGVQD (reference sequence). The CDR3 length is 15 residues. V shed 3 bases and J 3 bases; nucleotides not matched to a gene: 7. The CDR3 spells CASSDGPSGEETQYF. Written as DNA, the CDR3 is TGCGCCAGCAGTGATGGGCCTAGCGGAGAAGAGACCCAGTACTTC.

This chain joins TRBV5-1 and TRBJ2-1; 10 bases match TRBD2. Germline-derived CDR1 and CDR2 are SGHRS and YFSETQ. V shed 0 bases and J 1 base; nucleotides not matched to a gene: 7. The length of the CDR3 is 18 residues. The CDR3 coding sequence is TGCGCCAGCAGCTTGGTAAAGCGGGGGGGAAATTCCTACAATGAGCAGTTCTTC. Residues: CASSLVKRGGNSYNEQFF.

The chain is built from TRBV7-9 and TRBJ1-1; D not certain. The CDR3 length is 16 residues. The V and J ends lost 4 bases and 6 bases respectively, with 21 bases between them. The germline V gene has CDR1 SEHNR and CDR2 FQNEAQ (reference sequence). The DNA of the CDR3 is TGTGCCAGCAGCTCGCCCATCGCGGCGCCATGGGCTGAAGCTTTCTTT. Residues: CASSSPIAAPWAEAFF.

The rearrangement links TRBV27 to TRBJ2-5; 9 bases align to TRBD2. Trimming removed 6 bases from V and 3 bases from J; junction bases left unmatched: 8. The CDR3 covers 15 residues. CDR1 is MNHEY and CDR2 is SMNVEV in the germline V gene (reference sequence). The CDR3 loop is CASRPLLAGKETQYF. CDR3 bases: TGTGCCAGCAGACCCCTCCTAGCGGGAAAAGAGACCCAGTACTTC.

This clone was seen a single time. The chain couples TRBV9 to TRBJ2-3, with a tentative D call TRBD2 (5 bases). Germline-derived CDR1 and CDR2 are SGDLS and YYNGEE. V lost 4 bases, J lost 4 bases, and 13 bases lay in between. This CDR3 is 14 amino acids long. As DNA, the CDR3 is TGTGCCAGCAGCAGACGAGTTAGCGCAGATACGCAGTATTTT. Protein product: CASSRRVSADTQYF.

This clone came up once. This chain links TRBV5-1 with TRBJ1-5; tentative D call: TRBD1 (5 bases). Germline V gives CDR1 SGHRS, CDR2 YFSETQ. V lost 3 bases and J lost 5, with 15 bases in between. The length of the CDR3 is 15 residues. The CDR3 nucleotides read TGCGCCAGCAGCTGGCGGGGGGGGAGGGATCAGCCCCAGCATTTT. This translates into CASSWRGGRDQPQHF.

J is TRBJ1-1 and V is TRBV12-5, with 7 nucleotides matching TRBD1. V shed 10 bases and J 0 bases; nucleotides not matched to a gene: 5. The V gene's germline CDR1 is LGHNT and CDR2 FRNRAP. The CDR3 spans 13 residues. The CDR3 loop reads CATTGRMNTEAFF. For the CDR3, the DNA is TGTGCTACGACAGGGAGGATGAACACTGAAGCTTTCTTT.

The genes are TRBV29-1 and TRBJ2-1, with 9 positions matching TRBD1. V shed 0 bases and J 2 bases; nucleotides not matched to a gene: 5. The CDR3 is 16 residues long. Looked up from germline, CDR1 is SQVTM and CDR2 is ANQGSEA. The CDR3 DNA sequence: TGCAGCGTTGAAGACCTGACAGGGGGGGCCTACAATGAGCAGTTCTTC. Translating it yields CSVEDLTGGAYNEQFF.